A single T cell receptor (beta chain) is shown here with its context. The antigen remains unidentified. The sample is drawn from a study of response to subunit inactivated influenza vaccine. Study conclusions and caveats: Only a handful of new T cells, the authors suggested, are recruited with each seasonal influenza vaccination.

TCRdb re-called the RT-PCR reads with MiXCR, one entry per CDR3 protein. The table lists more than 450,000 distinct CDR3 sequences, less than 10% of them singletons. Source: PBMCs from blood, taken less than 30 months after vaccination. The clonotype originates from a man aged 50-75 years who received an inactivated influenza vaccine.

The CDR3 bases are TGTGCCATCAGTGCAGGGACAGATTCCTCCTACGAGCAGTACTTC. Protein product: CAISAGTDSSYEQYF. This chain joins TRBV10-3 and TRBJ2-7, with 7 nucleotides matching TRBD1. In germline, CDR1 is ENHRY, CDR2 SYGVKD. This CDR3 is 15 amino acids long. V was clipped by 4 bases and J by 0 bases; unmatched bases: 6.